This TCR beta chain was recovered during a study of blood T cell repertoires in COVID-19. Study-level background: COVID-19 samples, acute and convalescent, were from the United States, Italy and Spain.

Enrolled during active infection, Seattle patients were then followed longitudinally. Only in-frame clones appear in the TCRdb table, and some are missing; sequencing was by immunoSEQ multiplex PCR. The sample holds under 550,000 clones, around 90% seen once. Sequencing was done on a sample of peripheral blood. The origin of this receptor is a man younger than 35 with COVID-19, enrolled during active disease.

The CDR3 region has the DNA TGTGCCAGCAGTGACTCGGGCGGGAGTTCAGATACGCAGTATTTT. Protein product: CASSDSGGSSDTQYF. This sequence joins TRBV6-4 and TRBJ2-3; 7 nucleotides align to TRBD2. The germline V gene encodes CDR1 MRHNA and CDR2 SNTAGT. The CDR3 extends over 15 amino acids. J was trimmed by 4 bases and V by 0 bases; bases with no gene match: 4.